One T cell receptor beta chain is described in this entry. The sample comes from a study of OX40 agonist ivuxolimab in advanced cancers. At the level of the study: The treatment was a fully human IgG2 OX40 agonist, ivuxolimab.

Some clones are missing from TCRdb's copy, which holds only in-frame ones; the method was immunoSEQ multiplex PCR. The data hold tens of thousands of clones, with roughly 80% observed a single time. This CDR3 has 13 residues. Trimming stripped 7 bases from V and 1 base from J, with 8 bases between. Germline CDR1 and CDR2: MNHEY and SVGAGI. Sampling times: baseline, cycle 4 day 1, cycle 7 day 1. The sequencing here drew on CD4+ or CD8+ T cells sorted from blood, taken in a trial of the OX40 agonist ivuxolimab. This sequence originates from an adult with an advanced solid tumor such as melanoma, head and neck, liver or kidney cancer. This chain connects TRBV6-5 to TRBJ2-1, with D perhaps matching TRBD2 (6 bases). The CDR3 here is CASMEGSYNEQFF. The CDR3 DNA follows: TGTGCCAGCATGGAGGGTTCCTACAATGAGCAGTTCTTC.